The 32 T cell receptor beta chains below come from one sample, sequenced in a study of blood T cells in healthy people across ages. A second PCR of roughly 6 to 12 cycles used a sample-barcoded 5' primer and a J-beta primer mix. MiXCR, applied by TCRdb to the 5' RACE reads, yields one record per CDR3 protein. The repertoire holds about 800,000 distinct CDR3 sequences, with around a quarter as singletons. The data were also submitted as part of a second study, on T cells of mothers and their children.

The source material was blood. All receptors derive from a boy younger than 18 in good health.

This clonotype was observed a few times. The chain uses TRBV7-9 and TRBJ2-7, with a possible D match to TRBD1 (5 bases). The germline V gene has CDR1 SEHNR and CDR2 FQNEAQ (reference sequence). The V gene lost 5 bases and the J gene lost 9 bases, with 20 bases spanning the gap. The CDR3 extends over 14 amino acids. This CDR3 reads CASSPQVISTRQYF. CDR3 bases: TGTGCCAGCAGCCCACAGGTAATTTCTACGAGGCAGTACTTC.

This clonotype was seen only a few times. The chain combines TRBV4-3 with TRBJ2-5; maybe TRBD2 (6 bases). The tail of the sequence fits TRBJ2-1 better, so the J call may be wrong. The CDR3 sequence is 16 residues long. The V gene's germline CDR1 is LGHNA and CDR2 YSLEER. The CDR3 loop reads CASSQATGVPYNEQFF. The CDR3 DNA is TGCGCCAGCAGCCAAGCTACGGGGGTGCCCTACAATGAGCAGTTCTTC.

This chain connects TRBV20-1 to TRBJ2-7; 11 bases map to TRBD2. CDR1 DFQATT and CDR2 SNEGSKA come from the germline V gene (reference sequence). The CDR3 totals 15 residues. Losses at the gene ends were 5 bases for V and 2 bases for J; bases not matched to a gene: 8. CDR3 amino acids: CSADAGTSGTYEQYF. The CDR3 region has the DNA TGCAGTGCTGACGCCGGGACTAGCGGCACCTACGAGCAGTACTTC.

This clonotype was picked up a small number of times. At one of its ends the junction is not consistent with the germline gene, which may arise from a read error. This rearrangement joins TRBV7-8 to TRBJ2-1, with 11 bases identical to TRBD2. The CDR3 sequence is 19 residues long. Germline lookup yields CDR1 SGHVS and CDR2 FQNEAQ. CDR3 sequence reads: CASSLAGGTSGSSYNEQFF. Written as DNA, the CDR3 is TGTGCCAGCAGCCTAGCAGGGGGGACTAGCGGCAGCTCCTACAATGAGCAGTTCTTC.

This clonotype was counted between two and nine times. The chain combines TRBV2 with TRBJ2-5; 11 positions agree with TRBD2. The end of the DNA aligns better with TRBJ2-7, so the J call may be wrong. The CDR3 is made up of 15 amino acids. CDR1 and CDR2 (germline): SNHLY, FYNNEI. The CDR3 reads CASSEWGTSGDEQYF. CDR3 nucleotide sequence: TGTGCCAGCAGTGAATGGGGGACTAGCGGCGACGAGCAGTACTTC.

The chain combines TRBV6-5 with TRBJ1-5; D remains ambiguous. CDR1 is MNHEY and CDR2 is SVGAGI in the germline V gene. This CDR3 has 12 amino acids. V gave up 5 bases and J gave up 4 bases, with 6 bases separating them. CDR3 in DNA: TGTGCCAGCAGTGGGCCGAATCAGCCCCAGCATTTT. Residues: CASSGPNQPQHF.

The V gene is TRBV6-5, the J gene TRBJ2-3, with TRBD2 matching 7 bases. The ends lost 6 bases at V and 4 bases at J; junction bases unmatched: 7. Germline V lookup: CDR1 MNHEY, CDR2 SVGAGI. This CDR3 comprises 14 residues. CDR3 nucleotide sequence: TGTGCCAGCAGCCGGACTAGTAGGGCAGATACGCAGTATTTT. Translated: CASSRTSRADTQYF.

CDR3 DNA sequence: TGTGCCAGCAGTTACTCTGAAGCGGGAAACAATGAGCAGTTCTTC. Residues: CASSYSEAGNNEQFF. The genes are TRBV6-5 and TRBJ2-1; 7 nucleotides align to TRBD2. V lost 0 bases to trimming and J lost 5 bases; unmatched junction nucleotides: 4. The CDR3 is made up of 15 amino acids. CDR1 and CDR2 (germline): MNHEY, SVGAGI.

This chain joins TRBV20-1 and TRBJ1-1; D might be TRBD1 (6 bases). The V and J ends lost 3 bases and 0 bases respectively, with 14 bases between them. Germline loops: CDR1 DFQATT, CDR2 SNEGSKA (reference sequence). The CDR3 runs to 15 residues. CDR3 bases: TGCAGTGCTAGGGACAGCTTAACCTTGAACACTGAAGCTTTCTTT. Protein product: CSARDSLTLNTEAFF.

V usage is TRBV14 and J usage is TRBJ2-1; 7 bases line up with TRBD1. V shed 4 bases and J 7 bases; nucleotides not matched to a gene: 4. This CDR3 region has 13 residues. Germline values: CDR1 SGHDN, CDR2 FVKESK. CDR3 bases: TGTGCCAGCAGCCCCCTACAGGGGAATGAGCAGTTCTTC. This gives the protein CASSPLQGNEQFF.

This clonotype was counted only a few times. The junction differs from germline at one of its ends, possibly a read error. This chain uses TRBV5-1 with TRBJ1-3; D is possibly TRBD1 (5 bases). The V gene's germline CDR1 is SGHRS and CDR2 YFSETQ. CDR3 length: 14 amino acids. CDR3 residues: CASSLGVSGNTIYF. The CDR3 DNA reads TGTGCCAGCAGTTTGGGGGTCTCTGGAAACACCATATATTTT.

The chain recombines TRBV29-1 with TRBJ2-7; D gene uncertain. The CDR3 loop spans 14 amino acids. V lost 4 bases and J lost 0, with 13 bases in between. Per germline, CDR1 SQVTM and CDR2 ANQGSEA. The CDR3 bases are TGCAGCGTTGGGACCCTGGGGATCTCCTACGAGCAGTACTTC. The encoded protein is CSVGTLGISYEQYF.

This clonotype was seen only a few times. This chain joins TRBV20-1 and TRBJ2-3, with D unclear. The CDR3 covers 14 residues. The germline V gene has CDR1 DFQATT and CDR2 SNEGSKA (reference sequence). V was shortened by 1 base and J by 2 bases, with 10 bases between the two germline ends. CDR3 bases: TGCAGTGCTAGAGGGAAGGGTCACACAGATACGCAGTATTTT. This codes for CSARGKGHTDTQYF.

DNA for the CDR3: TGTGCCAGCAGCCGATTGCGCACTGAAGCTTTCTTT. Protein product: CASSRLRTEAFF. The chain carries TRBV3-1 and TRBJ1-1; unclear D gene. Germline CDR1 is LGHDT and CDR2 is YNNKEL (reference sequence). Trimming cost V 4 bases and J 4 bases, with 7 bases left between them. The CDR3 covers 12 residues.

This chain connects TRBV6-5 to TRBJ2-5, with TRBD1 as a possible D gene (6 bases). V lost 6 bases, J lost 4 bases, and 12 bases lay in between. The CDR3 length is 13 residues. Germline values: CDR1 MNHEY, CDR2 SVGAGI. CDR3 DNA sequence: TGTGCCAGCAGGGCTACAGGGAGAGAGACCCAGTACTTC. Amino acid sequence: CASRATGRETQYF.

The CDR3 sequence is CASTRGMNTEAFF. CDR3 DNA: TGTGCCAGCACTCGGGGGATGAACACTGAAGCTTTCTTT. This chain connects TRBV6-5 to TRBJ1-1, with a possible D match to TRBD1 (5 bases). The CDR3 is made up of 13 amino acids. CDR1 MNHEY and CDR2 SVGAGI come from the germline V gene. V lost 7 bases and J 0 bases, leaving 9 bases between the germline ends.

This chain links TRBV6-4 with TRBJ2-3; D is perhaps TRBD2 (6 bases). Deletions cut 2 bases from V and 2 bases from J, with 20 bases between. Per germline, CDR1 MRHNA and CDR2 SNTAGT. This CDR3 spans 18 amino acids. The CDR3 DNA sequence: TGTGCCAGCAGTGACCGGAGAAGGGACGTAGCGGCCACAGATACGCAGTATTTT. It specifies CASSDRRRDVAATDTQYF.

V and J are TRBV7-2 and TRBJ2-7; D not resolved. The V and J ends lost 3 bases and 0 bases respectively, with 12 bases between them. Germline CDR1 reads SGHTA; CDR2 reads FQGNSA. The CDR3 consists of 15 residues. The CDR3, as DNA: TGTGCCAGCAGCTTGAGATCCGAATTCTCCTACGAGCAGTACTTC. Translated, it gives CASSLRSEFSYEQYF. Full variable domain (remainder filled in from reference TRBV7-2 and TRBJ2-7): GAGVSQSPSNKVTEKGKDVELRCDPISGHTALYWYRQSLGQGLEFLIYFQGNSAPDKSGLPSDRFSAERTGGSVSTLTIQRTQQEDSAVYLCASSLRSEFSYEQYFGPGTRLTVT.

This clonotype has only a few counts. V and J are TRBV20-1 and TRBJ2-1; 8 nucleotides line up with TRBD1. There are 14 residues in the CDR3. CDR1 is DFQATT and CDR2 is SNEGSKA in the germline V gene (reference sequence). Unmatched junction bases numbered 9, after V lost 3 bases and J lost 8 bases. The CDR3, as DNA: TGCAGTGCTAGTGGCAGGGGGCTTTGGGATGAGCAGTTCTTC. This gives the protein CSASGRGLWDEQFF.

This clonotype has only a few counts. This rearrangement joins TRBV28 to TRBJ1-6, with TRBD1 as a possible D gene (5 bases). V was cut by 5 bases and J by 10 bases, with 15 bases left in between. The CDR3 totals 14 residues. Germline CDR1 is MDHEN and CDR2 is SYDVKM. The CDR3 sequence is CASSPRGFDSPLHF. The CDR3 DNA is TGTGCCAGCAGTCCTAGGGGATTTGACTCACCCCTCCACTTT.

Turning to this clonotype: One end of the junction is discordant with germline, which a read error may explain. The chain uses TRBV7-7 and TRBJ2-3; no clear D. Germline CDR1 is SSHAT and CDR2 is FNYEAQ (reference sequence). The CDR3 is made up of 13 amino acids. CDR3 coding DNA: TGTGCTAGCAGCTCGTCACAAGCAGATACGCAGTATTTT. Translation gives CASSSSQADTQYF.

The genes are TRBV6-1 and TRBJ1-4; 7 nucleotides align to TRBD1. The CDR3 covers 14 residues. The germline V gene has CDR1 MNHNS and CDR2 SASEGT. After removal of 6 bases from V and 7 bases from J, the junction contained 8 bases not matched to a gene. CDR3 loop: CASRPTGRGEKLFF. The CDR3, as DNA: TGTGCCAGCAGGCCGACAGGGAGGGGTGAAAAACTGTTTTTT.

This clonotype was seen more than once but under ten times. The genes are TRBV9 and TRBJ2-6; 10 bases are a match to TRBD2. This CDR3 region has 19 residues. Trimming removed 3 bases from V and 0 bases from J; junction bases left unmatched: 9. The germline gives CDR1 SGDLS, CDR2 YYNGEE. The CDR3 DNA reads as TGTGCCAGCAGCGCTTTAGCGGGAGGAAGCCGCTCTGGGGCCAACGTCCTGACTTTC. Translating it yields CASSALAGGSRSGANVLTF.

The CDR3 is CASSEEGGGTEAFF. Here the CDR3 DNA reads TGTGCCAGCAGTGAAGAGGGTGGGGGCACTGAAGCTTTCTTT. The V gene is TRBV2, the J gene TRBJ1-1; TRBD1 is a possible D gene (5 bases). Germline V gene lookup returns CDR1 SNHLY and CDR2 FYNNEI. The CDR3 length is 14 residues. Deletions cut 1 base from V and 4 bases from J, with 10 bases between.

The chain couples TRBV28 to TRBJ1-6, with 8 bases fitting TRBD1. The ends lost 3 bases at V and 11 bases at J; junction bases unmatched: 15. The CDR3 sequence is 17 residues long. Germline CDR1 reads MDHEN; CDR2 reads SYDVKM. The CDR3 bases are TGTGCCAGCAGTTTCAGGGTAGTGCGGACAGGGACAACACCCCTCCACTTT. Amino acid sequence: CASSFRVVRTGTTPLHF.

The CDR3 protein is CSSVDNEQFF. The CDR3 nucleotides are TGCAGCTCTGTGGACAATGAGCAGTTCTTC. The chain joins TRBV20-1 to TRBJ2-1; D is unresolved. The CDR3 sequence is 10 residues long. Germline V gives CDR1 DFQATT, CDR2 SNEGSKA (reference sequence).

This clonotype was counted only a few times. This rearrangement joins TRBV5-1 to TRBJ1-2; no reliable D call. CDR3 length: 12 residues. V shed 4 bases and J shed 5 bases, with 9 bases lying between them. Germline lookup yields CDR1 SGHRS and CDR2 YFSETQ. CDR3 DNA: TGCGCCAGCAGCACGGGAGAGTATGGCTACACCTTC. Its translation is CASSTGEYGYTF.

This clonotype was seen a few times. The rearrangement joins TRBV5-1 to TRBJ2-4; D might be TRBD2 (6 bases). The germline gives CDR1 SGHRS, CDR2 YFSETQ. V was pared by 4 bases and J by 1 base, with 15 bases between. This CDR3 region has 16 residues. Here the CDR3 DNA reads TGCGCCAGCAGCACCCGGTCTGGAGGGGCCAAAAACATTCAGTACTTC. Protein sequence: CASSTRSGGAKNIQYF.

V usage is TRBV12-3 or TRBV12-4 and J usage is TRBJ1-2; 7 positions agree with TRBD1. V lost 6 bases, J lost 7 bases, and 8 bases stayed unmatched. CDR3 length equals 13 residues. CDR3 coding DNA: TGTGCCAGCAGCCCCGACAGGGCAGTTGGCTACACCTTC. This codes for CASSPDRAVGYTF.

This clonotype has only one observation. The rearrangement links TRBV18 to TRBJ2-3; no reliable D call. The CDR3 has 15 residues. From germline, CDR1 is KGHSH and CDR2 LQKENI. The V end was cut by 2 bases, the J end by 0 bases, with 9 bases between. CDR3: CASSPGIGSTDTQYF. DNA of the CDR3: TGTGCCAGCTCACCAGGGATCGGGAGCACAGATACGCAGTATTTT.

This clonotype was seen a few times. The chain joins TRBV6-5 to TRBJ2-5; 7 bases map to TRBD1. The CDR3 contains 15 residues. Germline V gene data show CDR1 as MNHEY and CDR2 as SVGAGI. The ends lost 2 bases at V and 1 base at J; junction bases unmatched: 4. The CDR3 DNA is TGTGCCAGCAGTTACGCGACAGGGCTCCAAGAGACCCAGTACTTC. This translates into CASSYATGLQETQYF.

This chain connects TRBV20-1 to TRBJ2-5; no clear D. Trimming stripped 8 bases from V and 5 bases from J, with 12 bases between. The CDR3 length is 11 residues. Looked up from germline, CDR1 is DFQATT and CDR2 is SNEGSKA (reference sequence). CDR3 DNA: TGCAGTACTCGAAGTGCGGAGACCCAGTACTTC. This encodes CSTRSAETQYF.